The source of this T cell receptor (beta chain) is a study of T cells in Graves' hyperthyroidism and ophthalmopathy (dated by TCRdb to the late 2010s). Background for the entire study: Peripheral blood samples were taken at the time of initial diagnosis, prior to any treatment. Prospective prediction of ophthalmopathy was tested in an independent validation cohort consisting of fewer than 20 hyperthyroidism patients and more than 15 patients who later progressed to ophthalmopathy. Thyroid tissue and blood T-cell repertoires from several Graves' hyperthyroidism patients were also compared in the study. The approximately 100 discovery patients were divided at random into training and test sets in a 7:3 ratio. To identify TCR V-J signatures that set the groups apart, the researchers used a discovery cohort of 90 to 100 patients, made up of 40 to 45 with Graves' ophthalmopathy and around 58 with stable Graves' hyperthyroidism. According to the paper, TCR Vbeta CDR3 sequencing was carried out on about 140 peripheral blood samples, which came from 40 to 45 ophthalmopathy, 70 to 80 hyperthyroidism and some 17 progressor patients. After sampling, hyperthyroidism patients received methimazole starting at 30 mg daily, and ophthalmopathy patients received high-dose intravenous methylprednisolone. What the authors observed across the whole study: Sample size was not statistically predetermined, and blinding of investigators to group allocation was not performed. Most expanded thyroid clonotypes (frequency above 0.001) were also detected in blood, suggesting blood repertoires may reflect thyroid immune responses. A 13 V-J signature model separated ophthalmopathy from stable hyperthyroidism, with nearly 90% sensitivity and roughly 81% specificity in cross-validation and 80%/75% in testing. In validation, the model predicted progression to ophthalmopathy a median of about 6.8 months before onset, with over 55% sensitivity and 72.22% specificity.

Moderately to severely active disease, a Clinical Activity Score of at least 3, a NOSPECS grade of at least 4, and a duration under 3 months were present in ophthalmopathy patients. Patients with uncontrolled infections, other autoimmune diseases, pregnancy or lactation were excluded. Clinical symptoms, serum thyroxine and TRAb, thyroid ultrasound, and orbital computed tomography formed the basis for the diagnoses. Ficoll-Paque density gradient centrifugation was used to isolate PBMCs from about 10 ml of fresh peripheral blood. Trizol reagent was used to extract total RNA, and RNA quality was then checked on an Agilent 2100 Bioanalyzer. This clonotype was observed at least ten times. No cognate antigen has been identified for it. No base quality values were provided; no much bigger clone lies one nucleotide off. CDR1 and CDR2 were assigned from the germline V gene (reference sequence) as LGHDT and YNNKEL. The CDR3 contains 15 residues, cysteine and phenylalanine counted. CDR3 DNA only is kept here, 45 bases in frame from base 1. V loses 1 base at its end and J loses 8 bases; junction bases beyond the gene matches: 5.

The TCR beta CDR3 regions were amplified from RNA transcripts. For the first round of RT-PCR on the TCR CDR3, the HTBI primer set was used together with the Qiagen OneStep RT-PCR kit. The libraries were constructed in a second round of multiplex PCR and then size-selected and purified. Paired-end sequencing of the libraries was performed with 100 bp reads on an Illumina HiSeq2000. The paper's data handling went like this. Raw data were processed with SOAPnuke, discarding reads with adapters, uncalled bases, mean Phred below 15, or no exact constant-primer or identifier match. High-quality paired reads were merged with COPE v1.2.5, and unique nucleotide sequences were defined as clonotypes. MiTCR v1.1 was used to align the clonotypes against IMGT TRBV, TRBD and TRBJ reference segments. The analysis was restricted to V-J combinations with a frequency above 0.0001, which together covered 99.2% of the repertoires. A TCS score was defined as the ratio of F50 (clonal expansion) to E x V (chaos), with BLOSUM62-based TCRdist applied between CDR3 peptides within each V-J. Welch's t-statistics and random forest reduced 500 to 650 V-J features to 10 to 15, which were used in a naive Bayes classifier (R e1071). In-frame beta chains were kept once TCRdb had trimmed the public reads at Q25 with fastp and called clones with MiXCR. When rows share a CDR3 protein, they turn into one entry using the most common DNA and genes. Here the V and J calls rest on TCRdb's processing, not on the authors' analysis. Across this sample there are 350,000 to 450,000 distinct CDR3 sequences, with over 12% seen only once. The ten largest clones add up to under 30% of the sample.

Here the chain combines TRBV3-1 and TRBJ2-1, with TRBD2 matching 10 junction bases. This receptor was obtained from a man aged 50-59 years with Graves' ophthalmopathy. The specimen was blood. The CDR3 loop reads CASSQAAGGAYEQFF. The DNA sequence follows: TGTGCCAGCAGCCAAGCAGCGGGAGGGGCGTATGAGCAGTTCTTC.